A selection of T cell receptor beta chains follows, all from one sample in a study of CD8+CD57+ T cells in acquired aplastic anemia. MiXCR was run by TCRdb on the reads, yielding one entry per CDR3 protein. This table has some 220,000 distinct CDR3 sequences, approximately 35% appearing once. The sequenced sample was sorted CD4+, CD8+, or CD8+CD57+ T cells (not recorded which) from PBMCs. These TCRs come from a human donor in good health, serving as a control. CDR3s include the opening cysteine and the closing phenylalanine or tryptophan. D genes are given only for firm matches. The size of a clone is reported for some rows only, either as once, few or many, or as a class for expanded clones.

TRBD1	TRBJ2-5	TRBV27	-	15	TGTGCCAGCAGTCCCTGGACAGGGACCCAAGAGACCCAGTACTTC	CASSPWTGTQETQYF
TRBD2	TRBJ2-1	TRBV11-2	-	16	TGTGCCAGCAGCTCACGACCCGGGACTAGCTACAATGAGCAGTTCTTC	CASSSRPGTSYNEQFF
-	TRBJ2-3	TRBV11-1	-	16	TGTGCCACCGGGAGAGGGATAGGGGCGATTTCAGATACGCAGTATTTT	CATGRGIGAISDTQYF
TRBD1	TRBJ1-2	TRBV2	many	16	TGTGCCAGCAGTGAGGACAGGGGGCTTATGAGGAATGGCTACACCTTC	CASSEDRGLMRNGYTF
-	TRBJ1-6	TRBV7-8	-	14	TGTGCCAGCAGTGGGCGGGTCGAGAATTCACCCCTCCACTTT	CASSGRVENSPLHF
TRBD1	TRBJ2-7	TRBV12-3/TRBV12-4	many	14	TGTGCCAGCCTTGCGGGGACAGGAGAATACGAGCAGTACTTC	CASLAGTGEYEQYF
TRBD2	TRBJ2-1	TRBV10-3	-	17	TGTGCCATAGGATCCGGGACTAGCGGGAGACGCTACAATGAGCAGTTCTTC	CAIGSGTSGRRYNEQFF
-	TRBJ1-3	TRBV6-1	many	15	TGTGCCAGCAGCTCCGGGACACTCTCTGGAAACACCATATATTTT	CASSSGTLSGNTIYF
-	TRBJ1-2	TRBV2	-	14	TGTGCCAGCAGTCAAGACGGTCGTAACTATGGCTACACCTTC	CASSQDGRNYGYTF
-	TRBJ1-2	TRBV5-1	many	13	TGCGCCAGCAGAGAAGGGAAAATCGAGAGCTACACCTTC	CASREGKIESYTF
-	TRBJ1-1	TRBV19	-	15	TGTGCCAGTAGTATAGCGGCAGCCATGAACACTGAAGCTTTCTTT	CASSIAAAMNTEAFF
-	TRBJ1-2	TRBV20-1	-	13	TGCGGTGCTAGAGGGCGCGCCAACTATGGCTACACCTTC	CGARGRANYGYTF
-	TRBJ1-3	TRBV7-9	many	16	TGTGCCAGCAGCCCAAGCGCAGCCGGGTCTGGAAACACCATATATTTT	CASSPSAAGSGNTIYF
-	TRBJ1-6	TRBV5-4	-	15	TGTGCCAGCACCCCTGACGGAATAACTAATTCACCCCTCCACTTT	CASTPDGITNSPLHF
TRBD1	TRBJ1-6	TRBV6-2/TRBV6-3	-	22	TGTGCCAGCAGTTACTCGATCTTATGGGATCAACAGGGGACTATTTTTAGTTCACCCCTCCACTTT	CASSYSILWDQQGTIFSSPLHF
TRBD1	TRBJ2-1	TRBV2	-	15	TGTGCCAGCAGCTATCTGGGACAGGGGGCAAATGAGCAGTTCTTC	CASSYLGQGANEQFF
TRBD1	TRBJ1-1	TRBV5-1	-	19	TGCGCCAGCAGCTTGCGAGCCACCGGGACAGGGAATTTGAACACTGAAGCTTTCTTT	CASSLRATGTGNLNTEAFF
-	TRBJ1-2	TRBV29-1	few	10	TGCAGCGTTGATGGCTATGGCTACACCTTC	CSVDGYGYTF
-	TRBJ2-3	TRBV11-3	few	13	TGTGCCAGCCGAACCTCAGACCCGAGTAAGCAGTATTTT	CASRTSDPSKQYF
-	TRBJ2-7	TRBV20-1	-	12	TGCAGTGCTACCACGTCCTCCTACGAGCAGTACTTC	CSATTSSYEQYF
-	TRBJ1-1	TRBV9	-	15	TGTGCCAGCAGCGTAGGGTCTTGGGGGGACACTGAAGCTTTCTTT	CASSVGSWGDTEAFF
TRBD2	TRBJ2-3	TRBV25-1	-	14	TGTGCCAGACCGTCTAGCGGGGGGGTGGAGACGCAGTATTTT	CARPSSGGVETQYF
TRBD1	TRBJ1-1	TRBV20-1	many	14	TGCAGTGCTTCCGGACAGGGGTCGAACACTGAAGCTTTCTTT	CSASGQGSNTEAFF
-	TRBJ1-1	TRBV20-1	many	13	TGCAGTGCTACCAGGGTATCCGTAACTGAAGCTTTCTTT	CSATRVSVTEAFF
-	TRBJ2-5	TRBV20-1	-	15	TGCAGTGCTGCTCTAGCCGAGACGGCGGAGGAGACCCAGTACTTC	CSAALAETAEETQYF
-	TRBJ2-7	TRBV2	-	13	TGTGCCAGCAGGGCACTTGGGGGCTACGAGCAGTACTTC	CASRALGGYEQYF
-	TRBJ2-7	TRBV12-3/TRBV12-4	-	12	TGTGCCAGCAGTTTAGGGACGTGGGAGCAGTACTTC	CASSLGTWEQYF
-	TRBJ1-6	TRBV30	-	15	TGTGCCTGGAGTGTCGGTAGGGGACGAAATTCACCCCTCCACTTT	CAWSVGRGRNSPLHF
-	TRBJ1-2	TRBV7-9	-	15	TGTGCCAGCAGCTTAGCGCTGGCACCTAACTATGGCTACACCTTC	CASSLALAPNYGYTF
-	TRBJ1-2	TRBV7-2	many	14	TGTGCCAGCAGCTACGGCCAGAGTAACTATGGCTACACCTTC	CASSYGQSNYGYTF
-	TRBJ2-7	TRBV14	many	16	TGTGCCAGCAGCCAAGATGGGTGGGGAACCACCTACGAGCAGTACTTC	CASSQDGWGTTYEQYF
-	TRBJ1-1	TRBV6-5	-	13	TGTGCCAGCCGCTTAACCCGGGACACTGAAGCTTTCTTT	CASRLTRDTEAFF
TRBD2	TRBJ2-1	TRBV12-3/TRBV12-4	-	19	TGTGCCAGCACCCTGTTGGGACTAGCGGGAGTACGGTCCTACAATGAGCAGTTCTTC	CASTLLGLAGVRSYNEQFF
TRBD1	TRBJ1-1	TRBV12-3/TRBV12-4	-	15	TGTGCCAGCAGCTTGGGACAGGCGTTGAACACTGAAGCTTTCTTT	CASSLGQALNTEAFF
-	TRBJ1-2	TRBV6-1	many	13	TGTGCCAGCAGACCTGGCGGGGGTAATGGCTACACCTTC	CASRPGGGNGYTF
TRBD2	TRBJ2-1	TRBV10-1	many	17	TGCGCCAGCAGTGGGATGACTAGCGGGAGAGGTTACAATGAGCAGTTCTTC	CASSGMTSGRGYNEQFF
-	TRBJ1-1	TRBV2	many	13	TGTGCCAGCAACAGGGCAATGGGAACTGAAGCTTTCTTT	CASNRAMGTEAFF
-	TRBJ2-5	TRBV2	many	12	TGTGCCAGCACGGCAACCCAAGAGACCCAGTACTTC	CASTATQETQYF
-	TRBJ1-3	TRBV7-9	many	14	TGTGCCAGCAGCTCCGGGGTTTACGGAAACACCATATATTTT	CASSSGVYGNTIYF
-	TRBJ2-1	TRBV6-6	few	13	TGTGCCAGCAAACTCGCCGCATACAATGAGCAGTTCTTC	CASKLAAYNEQFF
-	TRBJ2-7	TRBV24-1	once	13	TGTGCCACCAGTGGTGGGTCCTCCTACGAGCAGTACTTC	CATSGGSSYEQYF
-	TRBJ2-3	TRBV7-3	many	15	TGTGCCAGCAGCTTGACCCCCTCGGTTACAGATACGCAGTATTTT	CASSLTPSVTDTQYF
TRBD1	TRBJ2-7	TRBV5-1	many	16	TGCGCCAGCAGCTTGGCCATGGCAGGGGGCTACGACGAGCAGTACTTC	CASSLAMAGGYDEQYF
TRBD1	TRBJ2-5	TRBV6-1	many	15	TGTGCCAGCAGTGGTGGACAGGGGGCACTGGAGACCCAGTACTTC	CASSGGQGALETQYF
-	TRBJ1-3	TRBV29-1	-	15	TGCAGCGTTGAAGATCTCGTTTCGGGGGGAAACACCATATATTTT	CSVEDLVSGGNTIYF
-	TRBJ1-2	TRBV4-2	few	17	TGTGCCAGCAGCCCGGACGCCCTGACTGGGACTAACTATGGCTACACCTTC	CASSPDALTGTNYGYTF
TRBD1	TRBJ1-6	TRBV29-1	-	13	TGCAGCGTCACCGGGACAGGGTTTTCACCCCTCCACTTT	CSVTGTGFSPLHF
-	TRBJ1-4	TRBV7-8	-	15	TGTGCCAGCAGCCCCCGCGGGGCAACTAATGAAAAACTGTTTTTT	CASSPRGATNEKLFF
TRBD1	TRBJ2-5	TRBV29-1	-	13	TGCAGCGTTGGCCGGACAGGGGAGGGGACCCAGTACTTC	CSVGRTGEGTQYF
-	TRBJ1-6	TRBV19	-	14	TGTGCCAGTAGTCACGACCCAAGCAATTCACCCCTCCACTTT	CASSHDPSNSPLHF
TRBD2	TRBJ2-1	TRBV29-1	-	17	TGCAGTCGATTCGGGACTAGCGGGAGGGCCTCCTACAATGAGCAGTTCTTC	CSRFGTSGRASYNEQFF
-	TRBJ2-7	TRBV7-6	-	10	TGTGCCAGCAGCTCCCGCGAGCAGTACTTC	CASSSREQYF
-	TRBJ1-5	TRBV7-8	many	16	TGTGCCAGCAGCTTAGGACGGGCCCAGAGCAATCAGCCCCAGCATTTT	CASSLGRAQSNQPQHF
-	TRBJ2-7	TRBV15	-	12	TGTGCCACCAGCAGAGATACCTACGGGCAGTGCTTC	CATSRDTYGQCF
-	TRBJ1-2	TRBV7-2	many	14	TGTGCCAGCAGCTTTGGGGGGCCGTTTTATGGCTACACCTTC	CASSFGGPFYGYTF